The 10 T cell receptor beta chains given below trace back to one sample, sequenced in a study of blood T cells in healthy people across ages. A second about 6 to 12 cycle PCR used barcoded and J-beta primers. TCRdb redid the calling of the 5' RACE reads with MiXCR, one entry per CDR3 protein. The sample holds roughly 860,000 distinct CDR3 sequences; approximately 67% are singletons and the top ten take around a quarter. The sample taken for sequencing was blood. The source of these receptors is a man between 25 and 39 years old in good health.

This clonotype was counted once. This chain connects TRBV25-1 to TRBJ1-4, with 9 bases identical to TRBD1. V shed 4 bases, J shed 8 bases, and the junction held 8 bases outside the gene matches. The CDR3 covers 15 residues. Germline V gene data show CDR1 as MGHDK and CDR2 as SYGVNS. The DNA for the CDR3 is TGTGCCAGCAGTGGTACAGGGGGCAAAGGGGAAAAACTGTTTTTT. This translates into CASSGTGGKGEKLFF.

Turning to this clonotype: At one end the junction does not follow the germline gene, possibly because of a read error. V usage is TRBV10-3 and J usage is TRBJ2-5; weak D call: TRBD1 (5 bases). The CDR3 is 14 amino acids. Germline CDR1 and CDR2: ENHRY and SYGVKD. CDR3 nucleotide sequence: TGTGCAATCAGCCCCAAGCAGGGTCAAGAGACCCAGTACTTC. Residues: CAISPKQGQETQYF.

The chain links TRBV29-1 to TRBJ2-5, with a weak D call TRBD2 (6 bases). The end of the DNA fits TRBJ2-7 better, so the J call may be wrong. Germline V gene sequence: CDR1 SQVTM, CDR2 ANQGSEA. CDR3 length equals 12 residues. The CDR3 loop is CSVDVRRGEQYF. Here the CDR3 DNA reads TGCAGCGTTGACGTCCGGCGGGGCGAGCAGTACTTC.

This chain links TRBV6-1 with TRBJ2-1; a possible D gene is TRBD2 (6 bases). The CDR3 spans 14 residues. In germline, CDR1 is MNHNS, CDR2 SASEGT. V lost 5 bases to trimming and J lost 4 bases, with 12 bases between them. The CDR3 DNA reads as TGTGCCAGCAGTCTAACCGGGACTTACAATGAGCAGTTCTTC. This codes for CASSLTGTYNEQFF.

This clonotype has a handful of counts. This rearrangement joins TRBV10-3 to TRBJ2-3; 7 nucleotides match TRBD2. The J segment lost 3 bases and the V segment lost 7 bases, leaving 4 bases of the junction unmatched. Looked up from germline, CDR1 is ENHRY and CDR2 is SYGVKD. This CDR3 has 13 amino acids. CDR3 sequence reads: CAITPGGTDTQYF. As DNA, the CDR3 is TGTGCCATCACCCCGGGGGGAACAGATACGCAGTATTTT.

This clonotype showed up many times. The rearrangement joins TRBV5-1 to TRBJ2-3; a weak D match, TRBD1 (6 bases). Trimming left V 6 bases short and J 3 bases short, with 20 bases between. This CDR3 is 16 amino acids long. In germline, CDR1 is SGHRS, CDR2 YFSETQ. The CDR3 DNA sequence: TGCGCCAGCACCATGGGCCACAGGGTTGAGACAGATACGCAGTATTTT. Translated, it gives CASTMGHRVETDTQYF.

This clonotype was counted a few times. The chain recombines TRBV7-9 with TRBJ2-1; no reliable D call. Looked up from germline, CDR1 is SEHNR and CDR2 is FQNEAQ (reference sequence). The CDR3 has 14 residues. V was pared by 6 bases and J by 10 bases, with 19 bases between. This chain's CDR3 is CASRPFGGMNEQFF. CDR3 DNA: TGTGCCAGCAGGCCCTTCGGCGGCATGAACGAGCAGTTCTTC.

This clonotype was recorded a few times. The chain recombines TRBV5-1 with TRBJ2-1; 7 nucleotides match TRBD2. From germline, CDR1 is SGHRS and CDR2 YFSETQ. V lost 0 bases to trimming and J lost 4 bases; unmatched junction nucleotides: 7. The CDR3 is made up of 16 amino acids. The CDR3 DNA reads TGCGCCAGCAGCTTGGCCCCCAGCGGGGCGTACAATGAGCAGTTCTTC. Translated, it gives CASSLAPSGAYNEQFF.

This clonotype occurred a few times. This chain connects TRBV27 to TRBJ2-3, with D maybe TRBD1 (6 bases). There are 14 residues in the CDR3. Germline V gene sequence: CDR1 MNHEY, CDR2 SMNVEV (reference sequence). The germline V and J ends were trimmed by 8 bases and 0 bases, with 12 bases remaining between them. The CDR3 here is CASAGTLSTDTQYF. DNA for the CDR3: TGTGCCAGCGCCGGGACATTAAGCACAGATACGCAGTATTTT.

The chain recombines TRBV4-2 with TRBJ2-4; TRBD2 is a possible D gene (6 bases). The closer fit of TRBJ2-7 to the DNA end suggests the J call may be wrong. The CDR3 sequence is 16 residues long. Germline V gene data show CDR1 as LGHNA and CDR2 as YNFKEQ. The CDR3, as DNA: TGTGCCAGCAGCCAAGAACAGGAGGAGGGCCCCTACGAGCAGTACTTC. This translates into CASSQEQEEGPYEQYF.